This entry describes one TCR beta chain. The sample belongs to a study of radiotherapy plus CTLA-4 blockade in lung cancer. Sequenced by immunoSEQ multiplex PCR; TCRdb stores in-frame clones only, minus some. The sample has under 25,000 clones, roughly 73% seen once. Looked up from germline, CDR1 is GTSNPN and CDR2 is SVGIG (reference sequence). The V and J ends lost 4 bases and 8 bases respectively, with 20 bases between them. There are 15 residues in the CDR3. The source was peripheral blood, collected from a patient treated with radiotherapy plus ipilimumab. This rearrangement joins TRBV30 to TRBJ1-4; D is perhaps TRBD1 (6 bases). This clonotype was obtained from a human donor with non-small cell lung cancer who had stable disease on radiotherapy plus ipilimumab. The CDR3 DNA sequence: TGTGCCTGGACCGCCACCCCCTCCCAGGGGGAAAAACTGTTTTTT. Its translation is CAWTATPSQGEKLFF.